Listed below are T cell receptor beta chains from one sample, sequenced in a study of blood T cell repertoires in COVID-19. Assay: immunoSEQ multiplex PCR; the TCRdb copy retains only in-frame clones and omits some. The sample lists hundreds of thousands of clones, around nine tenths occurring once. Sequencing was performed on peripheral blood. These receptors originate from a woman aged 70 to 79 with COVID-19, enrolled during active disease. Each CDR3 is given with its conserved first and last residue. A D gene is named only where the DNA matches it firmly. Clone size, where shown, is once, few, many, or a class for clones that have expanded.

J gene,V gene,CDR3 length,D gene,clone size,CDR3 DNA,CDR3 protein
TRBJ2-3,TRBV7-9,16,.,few,TGTGCCAGCAGCTTAGGAAACGTCGCGGCCTCAGATACGCAGTATTTT,CASSLGNVAASDTQYF
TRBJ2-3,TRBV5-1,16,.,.,TGCGCCAGCAGCCAAACTAGATCCGCGGGCACAGATACGCAGTATTTT,CASSQTRSAGTDTQYF
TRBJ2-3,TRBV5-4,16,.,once,TGTGCCAGCAGCCTCCCCGGGACTCCTAGCACAGATACGCAGTATTTT,CASSLPGTPSTDTQYF
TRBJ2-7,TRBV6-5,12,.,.,TGTGCCAGCTTTAGCAGGGGGGACGAGCAGTACTTC,CASFSRGDEQYF
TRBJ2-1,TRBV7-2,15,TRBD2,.,TGTGCCAGCAGCTTAGCAGGCGGGGGGGAGTATGAGCAGTTCTTC,CASSLAGGGEYEQFF
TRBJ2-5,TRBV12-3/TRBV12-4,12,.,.,TGTGCCAGCAGTCCGAGGCAAGAGACCCAGTACTTC,CASSPRQETQYF
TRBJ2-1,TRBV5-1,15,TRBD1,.,TGCGCCAGCAGCCTCTCCCGACAGGGGTCAGGTGAGCAGTTCTTC,CASSLSRQGSGEQFF
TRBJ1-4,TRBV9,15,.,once,TGTGCCAGCAGCGTAGCTCGCGGGTCCAATGAAAAACTGTTTTTT,CASSVARGSNEKLFF
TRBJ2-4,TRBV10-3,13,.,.,TGTGCCATCAGTGGAGCCCTGGCGGACATTCAGTACTTC,CAISGALADIQYF
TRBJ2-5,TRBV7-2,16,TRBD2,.,TGTGCCAGCAGCTTAGCGATTAGCGGGGGGGTAGAGACCCAGTACTTC,CASSLAISGGVETQYF
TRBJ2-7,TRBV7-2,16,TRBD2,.,TGTGCCAGCAGCTTAGGGAGCGGGGGGCCCTCCTACGAGCAGTACTTC,CASSLGSGGPSYEQYF
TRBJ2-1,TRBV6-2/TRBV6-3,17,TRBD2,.,TGTGCCAGCAGTTACGAGACTAGCGGGGGGGCCAGAAATGAGCAGTTCTTC,CASSYETSGGARNEQFF
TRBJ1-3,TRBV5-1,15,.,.,TGCGCCAGCAGCTTCGAGCCTTCTTCTGGAAACACCATATATTTT,CASSFEPSSGNTIYF
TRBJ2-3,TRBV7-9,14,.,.,TGTGCCAGCAGCCTTACCCAAGGGAGTCGCACGCAGTATTTT,CASSLTQGSRTQYF
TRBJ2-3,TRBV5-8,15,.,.,TGTGCCAGCCCCAGTTGGGGGGTGAGAGCAGATACGCAGTATTTT,CASPSWGVRADTQYF
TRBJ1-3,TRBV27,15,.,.,TGTGCCAGCAGTTTATCAGGGGGACCACTAAACACCATATATTTT,CASSLSGGPLNTIYF
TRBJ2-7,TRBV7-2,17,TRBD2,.,TGTGCCAGCAGCTTAGCTGGGACTAGCGGGGGCAGGAACGAGCAGTACTTC,CASSLAGTSGGRNEQYF
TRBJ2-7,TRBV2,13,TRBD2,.,TGTGCCAGCAGAGGCGGGGGGACGGGGGAGCAGTACTTC,CASRGGGTGEQYF
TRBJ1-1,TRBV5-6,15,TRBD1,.,TGTGCCAGCAGCGGGAACAGGGGGCTCAACACTGAAGCTTTCTTT,CASSGNRGLNTEAFF
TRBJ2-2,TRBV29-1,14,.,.,TGCAGCGTTGGCAGGGGAGGGGACACCGGGGAGCTGTTTTTT,CSVGRGGDTGELFF
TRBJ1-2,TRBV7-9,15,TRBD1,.,TGTGCCAGCAGCTTACGAGGGGGCGAAAACTATGGCTACACCTTC,CASSLRGGENYGYTF
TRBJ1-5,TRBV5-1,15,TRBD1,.,TGCGCCAGCAGCTGGGGGACAGGGCTAAATCAGCCCCAGCATTTT,CASSWGTGLNQPQHF
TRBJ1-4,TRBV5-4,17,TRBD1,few,TGTGCCAGCAGCTTGGGGACAGGGGCGCGACCAAATGAAAAACTGTTTTTT,CASSLGTGARPNEKLFF
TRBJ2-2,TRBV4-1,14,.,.,TGCGCCAGCAGACCGGACAGGAACACCGGGGAGCTGTTTTTT,CASRPDRNTGELFF
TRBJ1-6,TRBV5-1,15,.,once,TGCGCCAGCAGCTTGGACAGCTCCTATAATTCACCCCTCCACTTT,CASSLDSSYNSPLHF
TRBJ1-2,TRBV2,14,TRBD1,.,TGTGCCAGCAGGGACAGGAGTGGCGACTATGGCTACACCTTC,CASRDRSGDYGYTF